The 12 T cell receptor beta chains below come from one sample, sequenced in a study of breast tumors, draining lymph nodes, adjacent tissues. TCRdb recomputed calls from the multiplex PCR reads with MiXCR, one row per CDR3 protein. The sample holds fewer than 250,000 distinct CDR3 sequences, approximately 31% seen once. Axillary draining lymph nodes of breast cancer patients supplied the node samples. Sequencing used axillary lymph node tissue. Receptors originate from a female donor with breast cancer. Some clones in this sample may be carry-over from other donors' samples.

This clonotype was seen ten or more times. The J gene is TRBJ1-3, the V gene TRBV19; no firm D call. Per germline, CDR1 LNHDA and CDR2 SQIVND (reference sequence). Trimming took 5 bases from V and 0 from J, leaving 14 bases between them. The CDR3 loop spans 16 amino acids. As DNA, the CDR3 is TGTGCCAGTAGTTCTAGGACGCGGACCTCTGGAAACACCATATATTTT. It specifies CASSSRTRTSGNTIYF.

V is TRBV29-1 and J is TRBJ1-3; D is perhaps TRBD1 (5 bases). From germline, CDR1 is SQVTM and CDR2 ANQGSEA. CDR3 length: 12 residues. Trimming pared 3 bases from V and 11 bases from J, leaving 14 bases between. The CDR3 nucleotides read TGCAGCGTTGATATTCCGGGACTAGCCATATATTTT. This translates into CSVDIPGLAIYF.

As concerns this clonotype: A single base separates this from a much larger clone, so it may be a read error. The rearrangement uses TRBV5-8 and TRBJ2-4; 7 bases are a match to TRBD2. The CDR3 is 16 amino acids. CDR1 and CDR2 from the germline V gene are SGHTS and YDEGEE. CDR3 loop: CTSSGTSAIAKNIQYF. In DNA, the CDR3 is TGTACCAGCAGCGGAACTAGCGCGATAGCCAAAAACATTCAGTACTTC. The full variable domain, completed using reference TRBV5-8 and TRBJ2-4, is EAGVTQSPTHLIKTRGQQATLRCSPISGHTSVYWYQQALGLGLQFLLWYDEGEERNRGNFPPRFSGRQFPNYSSELNVNALELEDSALYLCTSSGTSAIAKNIQYFGAGTRLSVL.

With respect to this clonotype: A single base separates this from a much larger clone, so it may be a read error. The rearrangement uses TRBV20-1 and TRBJ2-3; D might be TRBD2 (5 bases). Germline V gives CDR1 DFQATT, CDR2 SNEGSKA (reference sequence). The CDR3 totals 14 residues. Here the CDR3 DNA reads TGCAGTGCTCCCGTTACACCTAGCACAGCTACGCAGTATTTT. It yields the protein CSAPVTPSTATQYF.

Turning to this clonotype: The CDR3 ends on some other residue instead of the conserved phenylalanine or tryptophan, so this is likely a read error. The chain links TRBV19 to TRBJ2-7, with D unclear. The CDR3 consists of 14 residues. CDR1 is LNHDA and CDR2 is SQIVND in the germline V gene (reference sequence). The CDR3 nucleotides read TGTGCCAGTGGTATCGCCGTGGCGTCCTACGAGCAGTACTCC. It yields the protein CASGIAVASYEQYS.

This clonotype was recorded at least ten times. The J gene is TRBJ2-6, the V gene TRBV11-3; D is unresolved. This CDR3 has 14 amino acids. V lost 5 bases to trimming and J lost 0 bases, with 5 bases between them. Per the germline V gene, CDR1 is SGHNT and CDR2 is YENEEA. This chain's CDR3 is CASSPHSGANVLTF. The CDR3 DNA reads TGTGCCAGCAGCCCTCACTCTGGGGCCAACGTCCTGACTTTC.

This clonotype has ten or more counts. The V and J genes are TRBV7-2 and TRBJ2-1; no reliable D call. Germline V gene lookup returns CDR1 SGHTA and CDR2 FQGNSA. The CDR3 is made up of 13 amino acids. The germline V and J ends were trimmed by 2 bases and 4 bases, with 6 bases remaining between them. The CDR3 here is CASSLNRYNEQFF. Here the CDR3 DNA reads TGTGCCAGCAGCTTAAACAGATACAATGAGCAGTTCTTC.

The rearrangement links TRBV6-1 to TRBJ1-2, with TRBD1 matching over 8 bases. Germline CDR1 and CDR2: MNHNS and SASEGT. J gave up 2 bases and V 6 bases, and 17 bases lay outside the gene matches. This CDR3 spans 18 amino acids. CDR3 sequence: CASSPRPGTGWGNYGYTF. The CDR3 DNA sequence: TGTGCCAGCAGCCCTCGCCCCGGGACAGGCTGGGGCAACTATGGCTACACCTTC.

The chain couples TRBV18 to TRBJ2-3; 7 nucleotides line up with TRBD2. The CDR3 loop spans 15 amino acids. J lost 1 base, V lost 3 bases, and 4 bases had no gene match. Germline V CDR1 and CDR2: KGHSH, LQKENI. DNA for the CDR3: TGTGCCAGCTCACCGAGCGGGGTAGGCACAGATACGCAGTATTTT. This encodes CASSPSGVGTDTQYF. Full variable domain (missing parts from reference TRBV18 and TRBJ2-3): NAGVMQNPRHLVRRRGQEARLRCSPMKGHSHVYWYRQLPEEGLKFMVYLQKENIIDESGMPKERFSAEFPKEGPSILRIQQVVRGDSAAYFCASSPSGVGTDTQYFGPGTRLTVL.

This clonotype showed up many times. A read error may be the cause here, since a much bigger clone is one base away. The rearrangement uses TRBV24-1 and TRBJ2-1, with 16 bases identical to TRBD2. The V gene's germline CDR1 is KGHDR and CDR2 SFDVKD. CDR3 length: 17 residues. This chain's CDR3 is CAPTGTSGRGAYNGQFF. As DNA, the CDR3 is TGTGCCCCAACCGGGACTAGCGGGAGGGGTGCCTACAATGGGCAGTTCTTC.

This clonotype was found many times. V is TRBV7-3 and J is TRBJ2-2, with TRBD2 identical over 10 bases. This CDR3 is built from 16 residues. The V gene end was trimmed by 1 base and the J gene end by 8 bases; junction bases not matched to a gene: 7. In germline, CDR1 is SGHTA, CDR2 FQGTGA. CDR3 DNA: TGTGCCAGCAGCTTAATGCTAGCGGGAGTAACGGGGGAGCTGTTTTTT. Protein product: CASSLMLAGVTGELFF. Together with reference TRBV7-3 and TRBJ2-2, the CDR3 gives the full variable domain: GAGVSQTPSNKVTEKGKYVELRCDPISGHTALYWYRQSLGQGPEFLIYFQGTGAADDSGLPNDRFFAVRPEGSVSTLKIQRTERGDSAVYLCASSLMLAGVTGELFFGEGSRLTVL.

This clonotype was counted at least ten times. The chain carries TRBV5-4 and TRBJ2-1; D is perhaps TRBD1 or TRBD2 (7 bases each). Trimming cost V 4 bases and J 9 bases, with 14 bases left between them. The CDR3 extends over 13 amino acids. Germline assignment: CDR1 SGHNT and CDR2 YYREEE (reference sequence). Here the CDR3 DNA reads TGTGCCAGCAGCCAGGGGGAGGGCCGTGAGCAGTTCTTC. Its protein is CASSQGEGREQFF. The full variable domain, in which reference TRBV5-4 and TRBJ2-1 provide the parts outside the CDR3, is ETGVTQSPTHLIKTRGQQVTLRCSSQSGHNTVSWYQQALGQGPQFIFQYYREEENGRGNFPPRFSGLQFPNYSSELNVNALELDDSALYLCASSQGEGREQFFGPGTRLTVL.